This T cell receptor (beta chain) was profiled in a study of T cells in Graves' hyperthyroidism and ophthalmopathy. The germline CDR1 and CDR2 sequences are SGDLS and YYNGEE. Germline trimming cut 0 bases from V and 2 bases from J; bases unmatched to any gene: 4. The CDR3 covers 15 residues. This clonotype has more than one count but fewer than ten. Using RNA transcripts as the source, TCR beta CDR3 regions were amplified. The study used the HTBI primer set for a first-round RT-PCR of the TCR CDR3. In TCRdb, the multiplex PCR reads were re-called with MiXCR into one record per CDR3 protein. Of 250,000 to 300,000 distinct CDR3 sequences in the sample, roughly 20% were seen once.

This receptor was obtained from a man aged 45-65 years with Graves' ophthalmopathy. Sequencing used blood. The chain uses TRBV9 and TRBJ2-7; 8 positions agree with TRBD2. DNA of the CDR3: TGTGCCAGCAGCGTAGGAGCGGGAGTCACCTACGAGCAGTACTTC. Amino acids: CASSVGAGVTYEQYF.